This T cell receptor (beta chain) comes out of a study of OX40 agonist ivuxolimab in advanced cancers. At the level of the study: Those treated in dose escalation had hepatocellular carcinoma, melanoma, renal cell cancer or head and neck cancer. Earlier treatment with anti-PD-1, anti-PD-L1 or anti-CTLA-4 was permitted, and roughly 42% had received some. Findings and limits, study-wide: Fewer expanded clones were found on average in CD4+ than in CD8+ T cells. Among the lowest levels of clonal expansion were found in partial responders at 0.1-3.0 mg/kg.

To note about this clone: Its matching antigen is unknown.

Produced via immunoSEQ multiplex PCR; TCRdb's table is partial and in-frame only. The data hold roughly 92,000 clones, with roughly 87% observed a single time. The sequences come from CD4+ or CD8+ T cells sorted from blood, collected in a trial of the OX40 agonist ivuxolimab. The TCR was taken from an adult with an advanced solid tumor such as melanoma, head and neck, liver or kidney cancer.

The CDR3 DNA is TGTGCCAGCAGCCTTCGTCCCGGCACTGAAGCTTTCTTT. Translating gives CASSLRPGTEAFF. The chain uses TRBV11-2 and TRBJ1-1; no definite D call. The CDR3 sequence is 13 residues long. V lost 5 bases, J lost 4 bases, and 11 bases lay in between. Germline V lookup: CDR1 SGHAT, CDR2 FQNNGV. The whole variable domain, remainder taken from reference TRBV11-2 and TRBJ1-1, is EAGVAQSPRYKIIEKRQSVAFWCNPISGHATLYWYQQILGQGPKLLIQFQNNGVVDDSQLPKDRFSAERLKGVDSTLKIQPAKLEDSAVYLCASSLRPGTEAFFGQGTRLTVV.